The sequence of this T cell receptor beta chain was determined in a study of shared clonotypes between healthy human individuals. The study, taken as a whole, reports: Only blood was sampled; tissue repertoires likely differ. It was expected that sequencing depth would affect clonotype sharing among donors.

On this clone itself: The antigen is not known.

This was a deep-level run. Assay: immunoSEQ multiplex PCR; the TCRdb copy retains only in-frame clones and omits some. The sample contains 500,000 to 700,000 clones, around 96% of which appear only once. This CDR3 spans 18 amino acids. From germline, CDR1 is SGHAT and CDR2 FQNNGV. V lost 1 base, J lost 5 bases, and 16 bases stayed unmatched. Positively selected for CCR7, the CD45RO-negative cells used as naive CD8 cells excluded terminally differentiated effector memory CD45RA+ cells. The material sequenced was naive CD8+ T cells sorted from blood. The sequence was collected from a woman in her 30s in good health. The rearrangement joins TRBV11-2 to TRBJ2-5, with TRBD2 matching 7 bases. CDR3 DNA sequence: TGTGCCAGCAGCTTAGCCTCTGGGGGGAGGGCCTTTTTTGAGACCCAGTACTTC. Its translation: CASSLASGGRAFFETQYF.